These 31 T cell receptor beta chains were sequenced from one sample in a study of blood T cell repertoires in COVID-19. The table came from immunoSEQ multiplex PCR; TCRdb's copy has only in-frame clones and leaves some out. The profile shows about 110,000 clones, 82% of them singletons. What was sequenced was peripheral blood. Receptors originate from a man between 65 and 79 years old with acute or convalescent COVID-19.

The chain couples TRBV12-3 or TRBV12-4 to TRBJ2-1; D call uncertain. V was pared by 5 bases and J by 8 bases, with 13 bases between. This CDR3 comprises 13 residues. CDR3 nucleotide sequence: TGTGCCAGCAGTCCTGCTATTACTGATGAGCAGTTCTTC. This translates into CASSPAITDEQFF.

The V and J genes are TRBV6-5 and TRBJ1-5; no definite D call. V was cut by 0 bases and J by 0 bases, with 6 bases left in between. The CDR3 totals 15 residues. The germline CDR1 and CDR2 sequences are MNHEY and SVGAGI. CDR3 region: CASSYSGSSNQPQHF. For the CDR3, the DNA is TGTGCCAGCAGTTACTCTGGCAGTAGCAATCAGCCCCAGCATTTT.

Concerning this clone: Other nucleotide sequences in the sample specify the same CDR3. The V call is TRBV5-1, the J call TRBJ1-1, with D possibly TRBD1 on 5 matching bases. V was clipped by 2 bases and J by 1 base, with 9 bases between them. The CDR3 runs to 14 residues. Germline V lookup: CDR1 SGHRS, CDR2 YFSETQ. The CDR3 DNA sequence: TGCGCCAGCAGCTTTCAGGGAGGGAACACTGAAGCTTTCTTT. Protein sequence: CASSFQGGNTEAFF.

The CDR3 loop reads CASRTSVKNIQYF. CDR3 sequence (DNA): TGTGCCAGCAGGACTTCTGTCAAAAACATTCAGTACTTC. The V and J genes are TRBV2 and TRBJ2-4; D unclear. Looked up from germline, CDR1 is SNHLY and CDR2 is FYNNEI. The ends were cut back, 6 bases at V and 3 bases at J, with 9 bases in the middle. The length of the CDR3 is 13 residues. The full variable domain, completed using reference TRBV2 and TRBJ2-4, is EPEVTQTPSHQVTQMGQEVILRCVPISNHLYFYWYRQILGQKVEFLVSFYNNEISEKSEIFDDQFSVERPDGSNFTLKIRSTKLEDSAMYFCASRTSVKNIQYFGAGTRLSVL.

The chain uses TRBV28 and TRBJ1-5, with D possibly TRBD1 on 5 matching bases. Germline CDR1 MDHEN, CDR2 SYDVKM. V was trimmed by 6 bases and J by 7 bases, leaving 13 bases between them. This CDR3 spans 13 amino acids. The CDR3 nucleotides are TGTGCCAGCAGGGGGCCGGGCGGCCAGCCCCAGCATTTT. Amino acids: CASRGPGGQPQHF.

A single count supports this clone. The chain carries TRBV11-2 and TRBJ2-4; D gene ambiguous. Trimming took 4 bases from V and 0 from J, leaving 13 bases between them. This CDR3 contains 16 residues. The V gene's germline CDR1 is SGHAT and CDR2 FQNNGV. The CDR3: CASSSPLAVAKNIQYF. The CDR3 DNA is TGTGCCAGCAGCTCCCCCCTGGCGGTAGCCAAAAACATTCAGTACTTC.

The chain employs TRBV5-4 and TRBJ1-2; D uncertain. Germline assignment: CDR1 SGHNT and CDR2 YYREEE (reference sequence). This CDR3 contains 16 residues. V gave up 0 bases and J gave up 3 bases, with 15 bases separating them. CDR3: CASSLGMGADYYGYTF. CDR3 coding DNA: TGTGCCAGCAGCTTGGGAATGGGTGCGGACTACTATGGCTACACCTTC.

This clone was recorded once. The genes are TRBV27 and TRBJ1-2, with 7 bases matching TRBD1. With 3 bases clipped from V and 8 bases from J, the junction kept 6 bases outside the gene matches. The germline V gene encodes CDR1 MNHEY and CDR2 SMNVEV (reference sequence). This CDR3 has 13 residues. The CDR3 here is CASSLNRGGGYTF. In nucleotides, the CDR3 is TGTGCCAGCAGTTTGAATCGAGGGGGCGGCTACACCTTC.

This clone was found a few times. CDR3 amino acids: CASSLADRDLLGETQYF. CDR3 DNA: TGTGCCAGCAGCTTGGCGGACAGGGACCTTCTAGGGGAGACCCAGTACTTC. The chain combines TRBV5-5 with TRBJ2-5, with 8 nucleotides matching TRBD1. The ends lost 0 bases at V and 5 bases at J; junction bases unmatched: 12. Germline V CDR1 and CDR2: SGHKS, YYEKEE (reference sequence). This CDR3 region has 17 residues.

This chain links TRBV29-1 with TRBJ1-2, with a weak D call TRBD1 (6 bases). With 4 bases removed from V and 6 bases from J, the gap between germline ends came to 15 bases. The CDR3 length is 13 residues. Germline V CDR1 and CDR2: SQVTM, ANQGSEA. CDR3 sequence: CSVAIGGGDGYTF. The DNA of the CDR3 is TGCAGCGTTGCTATTGGCGGGGGCGATGGCTACACCTTC. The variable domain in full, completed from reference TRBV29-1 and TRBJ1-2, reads SAVISQKPSRDICQRGTSLTIQCQVDSQVTMMFWYRQQPGQSLTLIATANQGSEATYESGFVIDKFPISRPNLTFSTLTVSNMSPEDSSIYLCSVAIGGGDGYTFGSGTRLTVV.

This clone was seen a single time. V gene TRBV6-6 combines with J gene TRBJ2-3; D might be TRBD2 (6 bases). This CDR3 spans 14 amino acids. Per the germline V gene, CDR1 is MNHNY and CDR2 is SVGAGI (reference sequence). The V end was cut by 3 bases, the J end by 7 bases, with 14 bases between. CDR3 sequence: CASSYPDYPNTQYF. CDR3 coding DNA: TGTGCCAGCAGTTATCCGGACTACCCAAATACGCAGTATTTT.

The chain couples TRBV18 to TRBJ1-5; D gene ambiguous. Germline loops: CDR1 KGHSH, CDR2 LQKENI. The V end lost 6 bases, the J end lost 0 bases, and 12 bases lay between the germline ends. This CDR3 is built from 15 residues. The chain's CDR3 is CASSESGNSNQPQHF. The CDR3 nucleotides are TGTGCCAGCTCCGAGTCCGGGAATAGCAATCAGCCCCAGCATTTT.

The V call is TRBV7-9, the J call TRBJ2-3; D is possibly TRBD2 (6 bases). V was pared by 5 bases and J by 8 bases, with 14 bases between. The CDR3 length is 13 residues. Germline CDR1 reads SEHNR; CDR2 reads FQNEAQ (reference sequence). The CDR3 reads CASSPISGGTQYF. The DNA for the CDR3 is TGTGCCAGCAGCCCTATTAGCGGAGGTACGCAGTATTTT.

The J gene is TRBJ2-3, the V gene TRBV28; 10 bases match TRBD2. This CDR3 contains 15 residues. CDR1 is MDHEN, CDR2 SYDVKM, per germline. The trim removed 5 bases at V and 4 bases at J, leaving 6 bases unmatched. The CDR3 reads CASSGLAGVADTQYF. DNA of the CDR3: TGTGCCAGCAGTGGGCTAGCGGGGGTGGCAGATACGCAGTATTTT.

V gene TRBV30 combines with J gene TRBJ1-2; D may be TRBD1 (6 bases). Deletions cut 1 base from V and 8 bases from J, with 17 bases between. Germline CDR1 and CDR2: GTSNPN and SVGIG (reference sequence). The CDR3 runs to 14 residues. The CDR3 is CAWSAFGGFGGYTF. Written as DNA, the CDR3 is TGTGCCTGGAGTGCCTTTGGGGGCTTCGGCGGCTACACCTTC.

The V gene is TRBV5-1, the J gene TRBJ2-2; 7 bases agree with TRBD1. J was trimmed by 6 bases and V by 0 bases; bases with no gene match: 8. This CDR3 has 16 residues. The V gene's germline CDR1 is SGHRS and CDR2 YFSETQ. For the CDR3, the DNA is TGCGCCAGCAGCTTGGGGGGGACAGCCGGATCCGGGGAGCTGTTTTTT. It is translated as CASSLGGTAGSGELFF.

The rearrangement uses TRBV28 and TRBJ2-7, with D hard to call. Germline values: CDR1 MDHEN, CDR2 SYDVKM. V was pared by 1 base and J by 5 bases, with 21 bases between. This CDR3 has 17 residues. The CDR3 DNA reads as TGTGCCAGCAGTTTATCTAACTCCGACACGGTAGGCCACGAGCAGTACTTC. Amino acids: CASSLSNSDTVGHEQYF.

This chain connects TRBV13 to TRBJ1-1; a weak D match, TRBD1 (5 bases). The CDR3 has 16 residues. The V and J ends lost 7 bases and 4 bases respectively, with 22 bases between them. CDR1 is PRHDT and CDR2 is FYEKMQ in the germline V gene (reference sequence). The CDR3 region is CASTAGGGRLGTEAFF. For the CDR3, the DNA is TGTGCCAGCACCGCCGGGGGGGGGAGATTGGGCACTGAAGCTTTCTTT.

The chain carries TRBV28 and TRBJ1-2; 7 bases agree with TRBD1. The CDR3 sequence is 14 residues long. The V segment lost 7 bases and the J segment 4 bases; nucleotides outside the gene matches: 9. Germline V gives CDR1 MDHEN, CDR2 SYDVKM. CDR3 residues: CASTLRGQGYGYTF. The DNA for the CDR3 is TGTGCCAGCACCTTGAGGGGGCAAGGCTATGGCTACACCTTC.

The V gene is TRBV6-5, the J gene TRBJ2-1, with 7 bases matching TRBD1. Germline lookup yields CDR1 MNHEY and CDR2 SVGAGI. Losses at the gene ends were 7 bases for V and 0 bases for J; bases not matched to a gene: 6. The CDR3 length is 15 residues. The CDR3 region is CASNAQGSSYNEQFF. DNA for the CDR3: TGTGCCAGCAACGCACAGGGGAGCTCCTACAATGAGCAGTTCTTC.

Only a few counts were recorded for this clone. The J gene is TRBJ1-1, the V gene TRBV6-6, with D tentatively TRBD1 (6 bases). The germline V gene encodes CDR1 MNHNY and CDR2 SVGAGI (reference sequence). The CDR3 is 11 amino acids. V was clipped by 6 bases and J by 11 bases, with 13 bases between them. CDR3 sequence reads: CASSPKGEAFF. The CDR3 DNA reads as TGTGCCAGCAGCCCGAAGGGGGAGGCTTTCTTT.

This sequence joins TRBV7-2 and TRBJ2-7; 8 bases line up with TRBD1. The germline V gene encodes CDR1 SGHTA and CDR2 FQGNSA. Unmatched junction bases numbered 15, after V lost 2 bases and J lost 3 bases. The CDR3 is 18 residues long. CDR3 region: CASSLPAGGWGTNYEQYF. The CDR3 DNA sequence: TGTGCCAGCAGCTTACCGGCAGGGGGCTGGGGGACGAACTACGAGCAGTACTTC.

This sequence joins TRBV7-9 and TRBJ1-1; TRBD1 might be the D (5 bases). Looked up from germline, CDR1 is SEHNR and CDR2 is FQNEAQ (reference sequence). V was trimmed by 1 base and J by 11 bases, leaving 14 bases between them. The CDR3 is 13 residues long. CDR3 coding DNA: TGTGCCAGCAGCTTAGGTGGCCAGGGAGGTGCTTTCTTT. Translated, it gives CASSLGGQGGAFF.

CDR3 DNA sequence: TGTGCCAGCAGCCGTTCACCGGGACTAGCGGGGAGGGTGGATACGCAGTATTTT. Translated: CASSRSPGLAGRVDTQYF. This chain links TRBV11-3 with TRBJ2-3; 13 nucleotides match TRBD2. V lost 5 bases to trimming and J lost 6 bases; unmatched junction nucleotides: 14. The length of the CDR3 is 18 residues. Per the germline V gene, CDR1 is SGHNT and CDR2 is YENEEA.

The CDR3 region is CASNGAGTGPYGYTF. The DNA of the CDR3 is TGTGCCAGCAACGGAGCCGGGACAGGGCCTTATGGCTACACCTTC. This chain joins TRBV6-5 and TRBJ1-2; 9 bases match TRBD1. This CDR3 is built from 15 residues. The J segment lost 5 bases and the V segment lost 7 bases, leaving 11 bases of the junction unmatched. Per germline, CDR1 MNHEY and CDR2 SVGAGI.

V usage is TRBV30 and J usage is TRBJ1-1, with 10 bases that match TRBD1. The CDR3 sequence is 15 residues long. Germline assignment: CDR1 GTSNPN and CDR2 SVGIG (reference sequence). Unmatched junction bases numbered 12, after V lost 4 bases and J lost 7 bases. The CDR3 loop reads CAWIPLPGQGREAFF. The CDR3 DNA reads TGTGCCTGGATTCCCTTGCCGGGACAGGGGCGTGAAGCTTTCTTT.

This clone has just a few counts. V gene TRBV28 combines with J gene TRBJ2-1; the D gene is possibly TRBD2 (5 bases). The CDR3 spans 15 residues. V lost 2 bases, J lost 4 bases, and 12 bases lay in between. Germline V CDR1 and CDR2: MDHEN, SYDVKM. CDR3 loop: CASSLEGRYYNEQFF. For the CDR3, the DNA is TGTGCCAGCAGTTTAGAGGGCCGATATTACAATGAGCAGTTCTTC.

The CDR3 reads CASSLAAGGPNTEAFF. The CDR3 DNA reads as TGCGCCAGCAGCTTGGCGGCGGGGGGGCCGAACACTGAAGCTTTCTTT. The genes are TRBV5-1 and TRBJ1-1, with D possibly being TRBD1 (6 bases). Deletions cut 0 bases from V and 1 base from J, with 13 bases between. The CDR3 is 16 residues long. CDR1 is SGHRS, CDR2 YFSETQ, per germline.

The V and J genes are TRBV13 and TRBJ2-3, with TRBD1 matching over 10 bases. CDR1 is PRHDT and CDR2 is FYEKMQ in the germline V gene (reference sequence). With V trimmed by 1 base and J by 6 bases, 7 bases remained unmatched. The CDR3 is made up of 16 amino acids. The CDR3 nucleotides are TGTGCCAGCAGCTTAGCCGGGACAGGGGATTCGGATACGCAGTATTTT. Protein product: CASSLAGTGDSDTQYF.

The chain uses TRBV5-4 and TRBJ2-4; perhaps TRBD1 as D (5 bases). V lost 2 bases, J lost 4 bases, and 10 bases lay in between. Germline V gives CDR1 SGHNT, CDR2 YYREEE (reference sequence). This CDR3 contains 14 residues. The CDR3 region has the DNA TGTGCCAGCAGCTTAAGGGGTGGGAAAAACATTCAGTACTTC. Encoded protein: CASSLRGGKNIQYF.

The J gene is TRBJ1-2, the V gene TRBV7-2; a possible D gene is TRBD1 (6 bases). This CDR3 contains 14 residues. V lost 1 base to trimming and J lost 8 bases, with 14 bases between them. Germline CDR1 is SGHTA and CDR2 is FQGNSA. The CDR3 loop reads CASSLGPTGSGYTF. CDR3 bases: TGTGCCAGCAGCTTAGGACCCACAGGGAGCGGCTACACCTTC.